The clone carrying this T cell receptor beta chain was detected ten times or more. TCRdb re-called the 5' RACE reads with MiXCR, one entry per CDR3 protein. Among more than 75,000 distinct CDR3 sequences, under 4.5% were seen once, and the ten largest hold about 2.9%. The sample is drawn from a study of neurological immune-mediated disorders. Trimming removed 6 bases at V and 9 bases at J, with 15 bases between. The CDR3 loop spans 14 amino acids. The TCR comes from a woman aged 50 to 60 with multiple sclerosis. The sequencing input was PBMCs. This rearrangement joins TRBV12-3 or TRBV12-4 to TRBJ1-6, with D possibly being TRBD1 (5 bases). CDR3 region: CASRQVFGGSPLHF. CDR3 DNA sequence: TGTGCCAGCAGACAGGTTTTCGGAGGTTCACCCCTCCACTTT.